This TCR beta chain was documented in a study of T cells in tuberculosis. Study context: This South African cohort compared adolescents with or without latent tuberculosis against adults with active tuberculosis.

Germline V CDR1 and CDR2: KGHSY, FQNENV. The V end was cut by 0 bases, the J end by 7 bases, with 6 bases between. The CDR3 sequence is 12 residues long. Overall study results and limits: Smaller alpha distances in active tuberculosis partly reflected shorter CDR3-alpha lengths.

The table lists this clone with a count of one. The antigen remains unidentified. Sequencing was performed with immunoSEQ multiplex PCR; in TCRdb, only in-frame clones are kept and a portion is missing. The sample carries about 36,000 clones, over 90% recorded once. The chain links TRBV16 to TRBJ1-2; D call uncertain. The TCR was taken from a donor aged 10 to 29 with latent tuberculosis or without tuberculosis infection. Sequencing was done on a sample of PBMCs. CDR3 sequence (DNA): TGTGCCAGCAGCCAATCGAGGGCTGGCTACACCTTC. This encodes CASSQSRAGYTF.